The T cell receptor (beta chain) under discussion was sequenced for a study of blood T cell repertoires in COVID-19. Study background: Whether acute or convalescent, the COVID-19 samples came from the United States, Italy and Spain. PBMCs, B-cell-depleted T cells, or T cells were the source of the cDNA or gDNA that made up the material.

TCRdb keeps only in-frame clones here, not all; method: immunoSEQ multiplex PCR. The sample shows 14,000 to 15,000 clones, more than 75% of them seen only once. V was shortened by 2 bases and J by 2 bases, with 10 bases between the two germline ends. This CDR3 has 14 residues. Per the germline V gene, CDR1 is LGHNA and CDR2 is YSLEER. The chain uses TRBV4-3 and TRBJ2-7; perhaps TRBD1 as D (6 bases). The sequenced material came from peripheral blood. The sequence was collected from a human donor in a cohort sampled during active COVID-19. In DNA, the CDR3 is TGCGCCAGCAGCCAAATAGAGGGGGCCTACGAGCAGTACTTC. It codes for CASSQIEGAYEQYF.